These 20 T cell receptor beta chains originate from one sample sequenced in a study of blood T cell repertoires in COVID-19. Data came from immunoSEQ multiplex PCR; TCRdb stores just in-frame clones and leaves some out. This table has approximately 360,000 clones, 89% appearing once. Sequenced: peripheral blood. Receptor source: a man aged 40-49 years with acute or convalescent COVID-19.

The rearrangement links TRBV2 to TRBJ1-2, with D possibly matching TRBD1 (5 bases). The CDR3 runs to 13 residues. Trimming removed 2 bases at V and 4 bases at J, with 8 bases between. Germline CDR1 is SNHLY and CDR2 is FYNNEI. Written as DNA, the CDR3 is TGTGCCAGCAGTGAAACCAGGGCCTATGGCTACACCTTC. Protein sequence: CASSETRAYGYTF.

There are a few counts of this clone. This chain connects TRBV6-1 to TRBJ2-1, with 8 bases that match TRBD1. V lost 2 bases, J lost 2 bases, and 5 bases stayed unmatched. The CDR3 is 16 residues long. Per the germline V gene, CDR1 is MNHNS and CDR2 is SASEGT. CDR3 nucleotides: TGTGCCAGCAGTGAAAATCCAGGGGGCACCTACAATGAGCAGTTCTTC. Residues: CASSENPGGTYNEQFF.

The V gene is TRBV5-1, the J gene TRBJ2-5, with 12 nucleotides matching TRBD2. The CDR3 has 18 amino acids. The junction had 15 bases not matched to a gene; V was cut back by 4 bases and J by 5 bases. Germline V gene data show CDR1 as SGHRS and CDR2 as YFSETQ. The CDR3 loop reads CASSQVASGRGSRETQYF. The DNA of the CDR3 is TGCGCCAGCAGCCAGGTGGCTAGCGGGAGGGGGTCCCGGGAGACCCAGTACTTC.

Written as DNA, the CDR3 is TGTGCCAGCAGCCAAGATCAGGGATGGAATTCACCCCTCCACTTT. Amino acids: CASSQDQGWNSPLHF. The V gene is TRBV3-1 (or the pseudogene TRBV3-2), the J gene TRBJ1-6, with D maybe TRBD1 (5 bases). V lost 0 bases to trimming and J lost 7 bases, with 10 bases between them. This CDR3 contains 15 residues. The germline V gene encodes CDR1 LGHDT and CDR2 YNNKEL (reference sequence).

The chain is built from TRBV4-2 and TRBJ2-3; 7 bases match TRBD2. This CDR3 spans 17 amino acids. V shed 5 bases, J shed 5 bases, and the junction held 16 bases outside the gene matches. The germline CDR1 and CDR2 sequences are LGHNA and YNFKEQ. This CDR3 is CASSARFVREIRDTQYF. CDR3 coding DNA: TGTGCCAGCAGCGCCCGATTTGTGCGGGAGATTAGAGATACGCAGTATTTT.

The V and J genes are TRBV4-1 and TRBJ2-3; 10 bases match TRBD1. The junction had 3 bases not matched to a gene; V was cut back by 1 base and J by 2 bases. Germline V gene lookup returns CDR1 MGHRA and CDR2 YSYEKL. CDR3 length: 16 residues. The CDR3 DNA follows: TGCGCCAGCAGCCAAGGGGACAGGGGTGCCACAGATACGCAGTATTTT. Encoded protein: CASSQGDRGATDTQYF.

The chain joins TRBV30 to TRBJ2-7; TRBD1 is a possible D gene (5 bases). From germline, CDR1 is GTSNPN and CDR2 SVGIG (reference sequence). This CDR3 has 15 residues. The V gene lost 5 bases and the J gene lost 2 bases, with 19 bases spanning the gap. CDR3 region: CAWGVFRASTYEQYF. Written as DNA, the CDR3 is TGTGCCTGGGGGGTCTTCAGGGCAAGTACCTACGAGCAGTACTTC.

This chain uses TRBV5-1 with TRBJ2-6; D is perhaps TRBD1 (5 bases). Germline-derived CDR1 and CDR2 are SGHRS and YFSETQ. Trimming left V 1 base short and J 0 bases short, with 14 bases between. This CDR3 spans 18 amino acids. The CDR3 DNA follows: TGCGCCAGCAGCTTGCAGCCGATTGACAGCTCTGGGGCCAACGTCCTGACTTTC. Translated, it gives CASSLQPIDSSGANVLTF.

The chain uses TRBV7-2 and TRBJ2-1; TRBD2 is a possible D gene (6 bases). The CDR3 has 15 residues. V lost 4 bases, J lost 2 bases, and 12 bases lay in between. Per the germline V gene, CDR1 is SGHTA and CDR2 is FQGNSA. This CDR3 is CASSSGTSPYNEQFF. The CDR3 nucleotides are TGTGCCAGCAGCTCGGGCACTAGCCCCTACAATGAGCAGTTCTTC.

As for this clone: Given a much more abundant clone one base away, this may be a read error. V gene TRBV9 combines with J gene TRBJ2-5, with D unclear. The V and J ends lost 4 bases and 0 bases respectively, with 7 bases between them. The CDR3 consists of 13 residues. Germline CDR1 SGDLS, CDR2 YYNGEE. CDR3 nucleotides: TGTGCCAGCAGCTCCGAGTACCAAGAGACCCAGTACTTC. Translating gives CASSSEYQETQYF.

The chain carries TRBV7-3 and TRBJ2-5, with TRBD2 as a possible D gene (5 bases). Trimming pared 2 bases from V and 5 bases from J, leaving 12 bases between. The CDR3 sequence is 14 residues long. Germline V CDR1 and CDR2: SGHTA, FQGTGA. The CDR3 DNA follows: TGTGCCAGCAGCTTAGAAGGTTCGGGGGAGACCCAGTACTTC. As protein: CASSLEGSGETQYF. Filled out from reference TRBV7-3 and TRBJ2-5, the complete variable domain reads GAGVSQTPSNKVTEKGKYVELRCDPISGHTALYWYRQSLGQGPEFLIYFQGTGAADDSGLPNDRFFAVRPEGSVSTLKIQRTERGDSAVYLCASSLEGSGETQYFGPGTRLLVL.

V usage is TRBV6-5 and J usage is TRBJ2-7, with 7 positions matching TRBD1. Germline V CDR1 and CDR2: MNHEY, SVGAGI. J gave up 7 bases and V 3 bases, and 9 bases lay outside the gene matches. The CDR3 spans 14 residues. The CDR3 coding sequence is TGTGCCAGCAGTTATGGGACAGCCTTAGGGGAGCAGTACTTC. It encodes CASSYGTALGEQYF.

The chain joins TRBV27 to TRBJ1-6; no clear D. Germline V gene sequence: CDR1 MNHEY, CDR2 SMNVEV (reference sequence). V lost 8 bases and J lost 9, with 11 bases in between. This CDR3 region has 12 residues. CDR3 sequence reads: CASAKPPSPLHF. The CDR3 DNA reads TGTGCCAGCGCGAAACCGCCTTCACCCCTCCACTTT.

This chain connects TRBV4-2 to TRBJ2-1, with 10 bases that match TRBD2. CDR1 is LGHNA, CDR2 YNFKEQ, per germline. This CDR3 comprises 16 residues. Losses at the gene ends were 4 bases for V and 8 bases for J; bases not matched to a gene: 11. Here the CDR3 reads CASSLAAGGRRDEQFF. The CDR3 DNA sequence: TGTGCCAGCAGCCTCGCAGCGGGAGGGAGGCGGGATGAGCAGTTCTTC.

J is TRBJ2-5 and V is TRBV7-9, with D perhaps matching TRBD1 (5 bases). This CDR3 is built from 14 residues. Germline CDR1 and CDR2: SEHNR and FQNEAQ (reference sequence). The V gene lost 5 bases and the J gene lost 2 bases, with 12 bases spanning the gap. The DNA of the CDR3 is TGTGCCAGCAGCGCTACGACAGAACAAGAGACCCAGTACTTC. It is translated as CASSATTEQETQYF.

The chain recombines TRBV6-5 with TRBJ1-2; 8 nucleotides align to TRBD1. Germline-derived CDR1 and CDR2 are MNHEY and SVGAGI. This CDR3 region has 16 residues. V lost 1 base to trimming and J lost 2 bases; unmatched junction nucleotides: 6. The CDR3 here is CASSYFGQGGNYGYTF. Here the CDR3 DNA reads TGTGCCAGCAGTTACTTTGGACAGGGTGGGAACTATGGCTACACCTTC.

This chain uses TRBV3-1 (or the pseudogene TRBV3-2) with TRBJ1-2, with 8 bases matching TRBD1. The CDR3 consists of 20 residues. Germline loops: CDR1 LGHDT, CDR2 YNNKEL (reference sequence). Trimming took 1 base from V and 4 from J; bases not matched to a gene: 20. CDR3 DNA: TGTGCCAGCAGCCAAGTTGGGCAGTTCTCCCGGGACAGGAGGGCCTATGGCTACACCTTC. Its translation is CASSQVGQFSRDRRAYGYTF.

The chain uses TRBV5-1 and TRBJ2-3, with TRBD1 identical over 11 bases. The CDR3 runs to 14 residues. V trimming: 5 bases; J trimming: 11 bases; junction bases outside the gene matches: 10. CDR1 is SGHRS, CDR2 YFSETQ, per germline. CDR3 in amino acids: CASRLVDRGQKQYF. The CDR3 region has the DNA TGCGCCAGCAGATTAGTGGACAGGGGGCAAAAGCAGTATTTT.

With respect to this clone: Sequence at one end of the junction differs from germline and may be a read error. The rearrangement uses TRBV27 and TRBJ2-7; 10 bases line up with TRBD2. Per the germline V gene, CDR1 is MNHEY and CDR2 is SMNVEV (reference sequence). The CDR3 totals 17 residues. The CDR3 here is CASSLFASGGYSNEQYF. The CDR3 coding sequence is TGTGCCAGCAGTTTATTCGCTAGCGGGGGTTACTCCAACGAGCAGTACTTC.

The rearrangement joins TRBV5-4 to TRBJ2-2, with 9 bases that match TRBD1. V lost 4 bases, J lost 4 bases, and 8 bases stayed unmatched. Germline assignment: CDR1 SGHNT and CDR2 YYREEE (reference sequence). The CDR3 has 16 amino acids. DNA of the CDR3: TGTGCCAGCAGCCCGAAGGACAGGGGCGGCACCGGGGAGCTGTTTTTT. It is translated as CASSPKDRGGTGELFF.